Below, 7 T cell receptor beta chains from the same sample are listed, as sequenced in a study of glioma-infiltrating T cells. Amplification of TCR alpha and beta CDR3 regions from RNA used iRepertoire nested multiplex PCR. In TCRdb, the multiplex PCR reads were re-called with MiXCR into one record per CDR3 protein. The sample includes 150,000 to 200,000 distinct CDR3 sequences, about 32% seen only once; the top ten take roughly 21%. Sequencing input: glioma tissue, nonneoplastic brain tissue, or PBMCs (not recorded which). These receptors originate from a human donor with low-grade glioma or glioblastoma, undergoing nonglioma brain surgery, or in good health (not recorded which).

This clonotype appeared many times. The CDR3 spells CASSYVGSGGEQFF. CDR3 in DNA: TGTGCCAGCAGTTACGTAGGTAGCGGCGGTGAGCAGTTCTTC. The rearrangement joins TRBV6-5 to TRBJ2-1; tentatively, D is TRBD2 (6 bases). CDR1 MNHEY and CDR2 SVGAGI come from the germline V gene. Trimming stripped 2 bases from V and 9 bases from J, with 14 bases between. The CDR3 loop spans 14 amino acids.

The CDR3 loop is CASSDRRAVCDNEQFF. DNA of the CDR3: TGTGCCAGCAGCGATCGTAGAGCGGTATGCGACAATGAGCAGTTCTTC. The chain couples TRBV7-9 to TRBJ2-1, with a possible D match to TRBD2 (5 bases). CDR3 length: 16 residues. Per germline, CDR1 SEHNR and CDR2 FQNEAQ (reference sequence). V was shortened by 5 bases and J by 5 bases, with 19 bases between the two germline ends. The variable domain in full, completed from reference TRBV7-9 and TRBJ2-1, reads DTGVSQNPRHKITKRGQNVTFRCDPISEHNRLYWYRQTLGQGPEFLTYFQNEAQLEKSRLLSDRFSAERPKGSFSTLEIQRTEQGDSAMYLCASSDRRAVCDNEQFFGPGTRLTVL.

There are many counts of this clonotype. This CDR3 reads CASSYPGTGREQFF. The CDR3 DNA reads as TGTGCCAGCAGTTACCCCGGGACAGGGAGAGAGCAGTTCTTC. The chain uses TRBV6-2 or TRBV6-3 and TRBJ2-1; 9 bases map to TRBD1. Unmatched junction bases numbered 6, after V lost 2 bases and J lost 10 bases. CDR1 and CDR2 from the germline V gene are MNHEY and SVGEGT. There are 14 residues in the CDR3.

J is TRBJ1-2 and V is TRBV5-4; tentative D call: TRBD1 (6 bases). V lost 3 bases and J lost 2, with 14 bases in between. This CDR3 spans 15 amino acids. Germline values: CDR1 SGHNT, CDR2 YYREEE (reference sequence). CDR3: CASSSNRESNYGYTF. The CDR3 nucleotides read TGTGCCAGCAGCTCAAACAGGGAATCGAACTATGGCTACACCTTC.

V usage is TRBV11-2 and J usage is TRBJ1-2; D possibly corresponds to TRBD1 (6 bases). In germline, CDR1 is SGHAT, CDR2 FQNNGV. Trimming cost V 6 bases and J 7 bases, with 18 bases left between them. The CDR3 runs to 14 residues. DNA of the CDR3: TGTGCCAGCAGACTATGGAGGGGGGCCTGTGGCTACACCTTC. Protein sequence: CASRLWRGACGYTF.

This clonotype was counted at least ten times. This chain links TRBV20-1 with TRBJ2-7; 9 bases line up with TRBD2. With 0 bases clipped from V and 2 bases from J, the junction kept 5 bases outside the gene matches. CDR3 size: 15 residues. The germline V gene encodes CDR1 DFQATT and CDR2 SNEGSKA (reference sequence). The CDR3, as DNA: TGCAGTGCTAGAGACCCAGCGGGAGGCCCCTACGAGCAGTACTTC. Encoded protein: CSARDPAGGPYEQYF.

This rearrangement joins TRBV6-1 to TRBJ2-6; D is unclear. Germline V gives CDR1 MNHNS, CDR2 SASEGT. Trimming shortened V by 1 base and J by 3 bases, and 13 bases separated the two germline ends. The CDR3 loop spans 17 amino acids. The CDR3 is CASSEGSIRGGANVLTF. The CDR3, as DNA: TGTGCCAGCAGTGAAGGTAGTATACGTGGTGGGGCCAACGTCCTGACTTTC.